Listed here are 20 T cell receptor beta chains from one sample, sequenced in a study of neurological immune-mediated disorders. Using its own MiXCR run on the 5' RACE reads, TCRdb lists one record per CDR3 protein. In the table there are 32,000 or so distinct CDR3 sequences, 9% to 13% of which are singletons. The specimen sequenced was PBMCs. The receptors derive from an older woman in good health.

This clonotype was picked up many times. The rearrangement joins TRBV3-1 to TRBJ2-7; weak D call: TRBD1 (6 bases). V was cut by 5 bases and J by 0 bases, with 11 bases left in between. Germline CDR1 reads LGHDT; CDR2 reads YNNKEL (reference sequence). This CDR3 spans 14 amino acids. The CDR3 sequence: CASSLRGTSYEQYF. Here the CDR3 DNA reads TGTGCCAGCAGCTTGAGGGGGACCTCCTACGAGCAGTACTTC.

This clonotype has at least ten counts. V and J are TRBV5-5 and TRBJ1-6; 9 nucleotides agree with TRBD1. The V segment lost 1 base and the J segment 5 bases; nucleotides outside the gene matches: 10. CDR1 and CDR2 from the germline V gene are SGHKS and YYEKEE (reference sequence). The CDR3 is 18 amino acids. CDR3 loop: CASSLPPGTGWHNSPLHF. Written as DNA, the CDR3 is TGTGCCAGCAGCTTGCCCCCGGGGACAGGGTGGCATAATTCACCCCTCCACTTT. Based on the CDR3 plus reference TRBV5-5 and TRBJ1-6, the full variable domain is DAGVTQSPTHLIKTRGQQVTLRCSPISGHKSVSWYQQVLGQGPQFIFQYYEKEERGRGNFPDRFSARQFPNYSSELNVNALLLGDSALYLCASSLPPGTGWHNSPLHFGNGTRLTVT.

This clonotype has ten or more counts. The V gene is TRBV20-1, the J gene TRBJ2-3; TRBD2 is a possible D gene (6 bases). Trimming took off 6 bases at V and 5 bases at J, with 18 bases between the two ends. The length of the CDR3 is 14 residues. Germline V CDR1 and CDR2: DFQATT, SNEGSKA (reference sequence). CDR3 protein: CSAPGTFEGDTQYF. DNA of the CDR3: TGCAGTGCACCGGGGACTTTCGAGGGAGATACGCAGTATTTT.

This clonotype showed up many times. The rearrangement links TRBV4-2 to TRBJ2-7, with no clear D. The CDR3 has 14 residues. Trimming pared 0 bases from V and 0 bases from J, leaving 6 bases between. Germline CDR1 LGHNA, CDR2 YNFKEQ. The CDR3 reads CASSQDRVSYEQYF. DNA for the CDR3: TGTGCCAGCAGCCAAGATAGGGTCTCCTACGAGCAGTACTTC.

This clonotype appeared many times. The chain employs TRBV10-3 and TRBJ1-5, with D possibly being TRBD1 (5 bases). This CDR3 spans 13 amino acids. Trimming cost V 4 bases and J 5 bases, with 9 bases left between them. Germline CDR1 ENHRY, CDR2 SYGVKD. The CDR3 region has the DNA TGTGCCATCAGTGTGGGGGGGGATCAGCCCCAGCATTTT. It encodes CAISVGGDQPQHF.

This clonotype was found many times. V usage is TRBV28 and J usage is TRBJ1-2; TRBD1 might be the D (6 bases). Trimming left V 5 bases short and J 7 bases short, with 14 bases between. Germline CDR1 and CDR2: MDHEN and SYDVKM. The length of the CDR3 is 13 residues. The chain's CDR3 is CASSQGLYGGYTF. CDR3 nucleotides: TGTGCCAGCAGTCAGGGGCTCTACGGTGGCTACACCTTC.

In its sample, this clonotype ranks as medium-sized (0.01 to 0.1%). The chain employs TRBV4-2 and TRBJ1-6; maybe TRBD1 (5 bases). From germline, CDR1 is LGHNA and CDR2 YNFKEQ. The CDR3 contains 19 residues. V was clipped by 1 base and J by 4 bases, with 20 bases between them. In DNA, the CDR3 is TGTGCCAGCAGCCAAGCCACCGCGGCGAGGGGTGGGTATAATTCACCCCTCCACTTT. This encodes CASSQATAARGGYNSPLHF.

This clonotype was picked up many times. In DNA, the CDR3 is TGTGCCAGCAGCCCGCCGGGACAGTTCTACGAGCAGTACTTC. It encodes CASSPPGQFYEQYF. The chain is built from TRBV7-2 and TRBJ2-7; 7 bases fit TRBD1. Germline CDR1 reads SGHTA; CDR2 reads FQGNSA. V dropped 5 bases and J dropped 3; count of bases not matched to a gene: 7. This CDR3 is built from 14 residues. Together with reference TRBV7-2 and TRBJ2-7, the CDR3 gives the full variable domain: GAGVSQSPSNKVTEKGKDVELRCDPISGHTALYWYRQSLGQGLEFLIYFQGNSAPDKSGLPSDRFSAERTGGSVSTLTIQRTQQEDSAVYLCASSPPGQFYEQYFGPGTRLTVT.

This clonotype was counted at least ten times. This rearrangement joins TRBV14 to TRBJ2-3; TRBD1 agrees at 7 bases. The V gene's germline CDR1 is SGHDN and CDR2 FVKESK. V trimming: 4 bases; J trimming: 3 bases; junction bases outside the gene matches: 7. The CDR3 length is 15 residues. The CDR3, as DNA: TGTGCCAGCAGCCCGGACAGGTCCCCTACAGATACGCAGTATTTT. Protein sequence: CASSPDRSPTDTQYF.

A remark on this clonotype: A junction boundary mismatches the germline segment, possibly from a read error. The V and J genes are TRBV18 and TRBJ1-1; weak D call: TRBD1 (5 bases). The CDR3 is made up of 14 amino acids. Germline V gives CDR1 KGHSH, CDR2 LQKENI. The CDR3 is CVSSLGHMNTEAFF. The CDR3 coding sequence is TGTGTCAGCTCCCTTGGACATATGAACACTGAAGCTTTCTTT.

The sample holds many counts of this clonotype. The chain carries TRBV4-2 and TRBJ2-7, with a tentative D call TRBD1 (5 bases). The CDR3 runs 13 residues. Germline V CDR1 and CDR2: LGHNA, YNFKEQ. V gave up 0 bases and J gave up 6 bases, with 9 bases separating them. CDR3 loop: CASSQDQGFEQYF. Written as DNA, the CDR3 is TGTGCCAGCAGCCAAGATCAGGGTTTCGAGCAGTACTTC.

This clonotype was seen at least ten times. The V gene is TRBV29-1, the J gene TRBJ1-5, with 7 bases identical to TRBD1. The CDR3 has 15 residues. Germline-derived CDR1 and CDR2 are SQVTM and ANQGSEA. The J segment lost 5 bases and the V segment lost 8 bases, leaving 15 bases of the junction unmatched. CDR3 bases: TGCAGCTTCTCCTTCCCCGGGACAGATGATCAGCCCCAGCATTTT. This codes for CSFSFPGTDDQPQHF.

This clonotype came up many times. This chain uses TRBV7-2 with TRBJ2-1; 16 bases map to TRBD2. The V and J ends lost 0 bases and 2 bases, in that order; junction bases with no gene match: 7. The CDR3 runs 20 residues. Per germline, CDR1 SGHTA and CDR2 FQGNSA. The CDR3 reads CASSLAPGLAGGPPYNEQFF. The CDR3 DNA is TGTGCCAGCAGCTTAGCTCCGGGACTAGCGGGGGGGCCCCCCTACAATGAGCAGTTCTTC.

This clonotype showed up many times. This rearrangement joins TRBV9 to TRBJ2-1; D uncertain. The CDR3 runs to 16 residues. V was trimmed by 0 bases and J by 10 bases, leaving 20 bases between them. Germline assignment: CDR1 SGDLS and CDR2 YYNGEE. The CDR3 DNA follows: TGTGCCAGCAGCGTAGACGGTCGCCCCTACAATGGAGAGCAGTTCTTC. It translates to CASSVDGRPYNGEQFF. Using reference TRBV9 and TRBJ2-1 for the parts outside the CDR3, the full variable domain is DSGVTQTPKHLITATGQRVTLRCSPRSGDLSVYWYQQSLDQGLQFLIQYYNGEERAKGNILERFSAQQFPDLHSELNLSSLELGDSALYFCASSVDGRPYNGEQFFGPGTRLTVL.

This clonotype was observed at least ten times. DNA of the CDR3: TGTGCCAGCAGCCCAACGACAAACCTCTATGGCTACACCTTC. Translated, it gives CASSPTTNLYGYTF. This chain joins TRBV3-1 and TRBJ1-2; no reliable D call. The CDR3 is made up of 14 amino acids. Germline-derived CDR1 and CDR2 are LGHDT and YNNKEL (reference sequence). The V end lost 4 bases, the J end lost 4 bases, and 13 bases lay between the germline ends.

With respect to this clonotype: This could be a read error, since a much larger clone is one nucleotide away. V usage is TRBV20-1 and J usage is TRBJ2-7; D remains unclear. The germline V gene encodes CDR1 DFQATT and CDR2 SNEGSKA (reference sequence). The CDR3 runs to 10 residues. Trimming took off 3 bases at V and 5 bases at J, with 5 bases between the two ends. The CDR3 DNA sequence: TGCAGTGCTAGTATCAACGAGCAGTACTTC. It yields the protein CSASINEQYF.

This clonotype was seen at least ten times. The chain combines TRBV12-3 or TRBV12-4 with TRBJ2-7; tentative D call: TRBD2 (6 bases). This CDR3 spans 13 amino acids. Trimming cost V 8 bases and J 2 bases, with 13 bases left between them. The CDR3 reads CASGIGSPYEQYF. Written as DNA, the CDR3 is TGTGCCAGCGGGATCGGGAGCCCCTACGAGCAGTACTTC.

This clonotype has a single count. Relative to the germline gene, one junction end is altered; a read error may explain this. This chain connects TRBV5-1 to TRBJ1-2, with 7 bases lining up with TRBD1. Germline CDR1 SGHRS, CDR2 YFSETQ. The CDR3 totals 15 residues. CDR3 sequence (DNA): TGCACCAGCAGCTTATCAGGACAGGAGGGGTATGGCTACACCTTC. This encodes CTSSLSGQEGYGYTF.

This clonotype was detected ten times or more. The chain couples TRBV5-1 to TRBJ2-3; 8 bases are a match to TRBD2. Germline V CDR1 and CDR2: SGHRS, YFSETQ. Trimming cost V 0 bases and J 1 base; bases outside gene matches: 1. The CDR3 consists of 15 residues. CDR3: CASSLAGRGTDTQYF. CDR3 DNA sequence: TGCGCCAGCAGCTTGGCCGGGAGGGGCACAGATACGCAGTATTTT.

V is TRBV10-3 and J is TRBJ2-5; possible D gene TRBD1, 6 bases. The V end was cut by 9 bases, the J end by 4 bases, with 12 bases between. CDR3 length: 12 residues. Germline values: CDR1 ENHRY, CDR2 SYGVKD. The CDR3: CAIGGHIETQYF. The DNA for the CDR3 is TGTGCCATTGGGGGCCATATAGAGACCCAGTACTTC.